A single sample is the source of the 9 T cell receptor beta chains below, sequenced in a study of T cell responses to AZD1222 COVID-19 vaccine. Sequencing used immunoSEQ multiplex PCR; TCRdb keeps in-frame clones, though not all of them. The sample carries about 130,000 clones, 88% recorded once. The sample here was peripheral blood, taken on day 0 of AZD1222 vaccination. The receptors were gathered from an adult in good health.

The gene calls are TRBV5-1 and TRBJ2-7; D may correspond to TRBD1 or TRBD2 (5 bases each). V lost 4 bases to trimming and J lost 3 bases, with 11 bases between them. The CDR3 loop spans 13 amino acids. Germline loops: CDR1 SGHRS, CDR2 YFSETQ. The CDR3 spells CASSPRDGYEQYF. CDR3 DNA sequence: TGCGCCAGCAGCCCCCGGGACGGCTACGAGCAGTACTTC.

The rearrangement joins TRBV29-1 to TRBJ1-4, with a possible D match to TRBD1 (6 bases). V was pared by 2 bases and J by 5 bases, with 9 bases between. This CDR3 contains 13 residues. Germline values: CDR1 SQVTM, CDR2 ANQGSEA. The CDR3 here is CSVESGENEKLFF. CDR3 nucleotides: TGCAGCGTTGAATCAGGGGAGAATGAAAAACTGTTTTTT.

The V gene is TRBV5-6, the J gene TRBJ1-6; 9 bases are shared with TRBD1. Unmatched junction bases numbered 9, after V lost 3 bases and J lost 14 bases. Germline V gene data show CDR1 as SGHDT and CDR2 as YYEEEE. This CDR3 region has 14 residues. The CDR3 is CASSSGTGFMALHF. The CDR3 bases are TGTGCCAGCAGCTCCGGGACAGGGTTTATGGCCCTCCACTTT.

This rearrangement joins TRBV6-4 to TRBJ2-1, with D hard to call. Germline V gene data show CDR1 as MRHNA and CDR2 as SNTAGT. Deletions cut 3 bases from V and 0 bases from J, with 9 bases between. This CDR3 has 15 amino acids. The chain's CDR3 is CASSEELSSYNEQFF. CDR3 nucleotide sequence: TGTGCCAGCAGTGAGGAGTTAAGCTCCTACAATGAGCAGTTCTTC.

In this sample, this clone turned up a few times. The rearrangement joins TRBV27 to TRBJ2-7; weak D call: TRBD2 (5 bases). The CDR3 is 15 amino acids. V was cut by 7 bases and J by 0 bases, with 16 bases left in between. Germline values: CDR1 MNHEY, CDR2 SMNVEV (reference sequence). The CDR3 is CASKERTDSSYEQYF. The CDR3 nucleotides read TGTGCCAGCAAGGAAAGGACTGATTCCTCCTACGAGCAGTACTTC.

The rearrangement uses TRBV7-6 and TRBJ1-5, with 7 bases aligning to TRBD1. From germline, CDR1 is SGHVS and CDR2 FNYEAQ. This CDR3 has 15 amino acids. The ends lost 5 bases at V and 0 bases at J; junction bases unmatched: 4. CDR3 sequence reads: CASSMGTDSNQPQHF. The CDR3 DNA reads TGTGCCAGCAGCATGGGGACAGATAGCAATCAGCCCCAGCATTTT. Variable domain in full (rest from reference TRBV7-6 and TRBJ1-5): GAGVSQSPRYKVTKRGQDVALRCDPISGHVSLYWYRQALGQGPEFLTYFNYEAQQDKSGLPNDRFSAERPEGSISTLTIQRTEQRDSAMYRCASSMGTDSNQPQHFGDGTRLSIL.

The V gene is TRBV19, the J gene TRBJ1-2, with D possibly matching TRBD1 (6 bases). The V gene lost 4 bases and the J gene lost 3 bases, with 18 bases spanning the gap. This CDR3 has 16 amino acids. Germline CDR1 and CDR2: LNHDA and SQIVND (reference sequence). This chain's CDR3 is CASSTPLGGAHYGYTF. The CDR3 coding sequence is TGTGCCAGTAGTACCCCCCTCGGGGGCGCTCACTATGGCTACACCTTC.

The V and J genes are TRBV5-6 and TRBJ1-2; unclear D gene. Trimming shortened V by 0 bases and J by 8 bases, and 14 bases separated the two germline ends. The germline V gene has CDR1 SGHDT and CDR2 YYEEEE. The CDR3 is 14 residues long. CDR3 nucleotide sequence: TGTGCCAGCAGCTTGGTTCGTAGCGGGAGCGGCTACACCTTC. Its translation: CASSLVRSGSGYTF.

The DNA for the CDR3 is TGTGCCAGTAGTCTCATCGGTGAGACCCAGTACTTC. Amino acid sequence: CASSLIGETQYF. The J gene is TRBJ2-5, the V gene TRBV19; D is unclear. V lost 5 bases, J lost 5 bases, and 9 bases lay in between. CDR1 LNHDA and CDR2 SQIVND come from the germline V gene (reference sequence). This CDR3 is 12 amino acids long.